This entry lists 27 T cell receptor beta chains sequenced from one sample in a study of early T cells in non-severe SARS-CoV-2 infection. TCRdb re-called the 5' RACE reads through MiXCR, storing one row per CDR3 protein. The sample contains roughly 77,000 distinct CDR3 sequences, approximately 12% of which appear only once. The sample consisted of whole blood. The receptors come from an adult who was a healthcare worker with PCR-confirmed SARS-CoV-2 infection or an uninfected control (not recorded which).

The chain employs TRBV30 and TRBJ2-5; 7 nucleotides match TRBD2. This CDR3 comprises 12 residues. Losses at the gene ends were 4 bases for V and 2 bases for J; bases not matched to a gene: 1. Germline V gives CDR1 GTSNPN, CDR2 SVGIG (reference sequence). In DNA form, the CDR3 reads TGTGCCTGGACTAGCGGACAAGAGACCCAGTACTTC. Its translation: CAWTSGQETQYF.

This clonotype was observed at least ten times. The genes are TRBV12-3 or TRBV12-4 and TRBJ2-5; a weak D match, TRBD2 (5 bases). The CDR3 consists of 15 residues. V was trimmed by 6 bases and J by 9 bases, leaving 23 bases between them. The CDR3 sequence is CASSRSPTRPTAQYF. The CDR3, as DNA: TGTGCCAGCAGCCGGTCCCCTACTAGACCGACGGCCCAGTACTTC.

This clonotype was observed a single time. Relative to the germline gene, one junction end is altered; a read error may explain this. V usage is TRBV10-3 and J usage is TRBJ2-3; D gene uncertain. Germline V gene lookup returns CDR1 ENHRY and CDR2 SYGVKD. The CDR3 contains 14 residues. The chain's CDR3 is CPISASSRTDTQYF. The CDR3 coding sequence is TGTCCCATCAGCGCTAGTTCCCGGACAGATACGCAGTATTTT.

This clonotype was seen only a few times. The chain uses TRBV7-9 and TRBJ2-1, with 12 positions matching TRBD2. After removal of 5 bases from V and 4 bases from J, the junction contained 6 bases not matched to a gene. CDR1 SEHNR and CDR2 FQNEAQ come from the germline V gene (reference sequence). This CDR3 has 16 amino acids. As DNA, the CDR3 is TGTGCCAGCAGCGATACTAGCGGGAGGCTTTACAATGAGCAGTTCTTC. Encoded protein: CASSDTSGRLYNEQFF.

This clonotype was counted a few times. CDR3 in amino acids: CSLLAGLSTDTQYF. The CDR3 DNA follows: TGCAGTCTACTCGCGGGACTTAGCACAGATACGCAGTATTTT. The chain couples TRBV20-1 to TRBJ2-3, with D tentatively TRBD2 (6 bases). The CDR3 extends over 14 amino acids. V lost 8 bases and J lost 0, with 15 bases in between. CDR1 DFQATT and CDR2 SNEGSKA come from the germline V gene (reference sequence).

This clonotype was counted only a few times. V is TRBV2 and J is TRBJ2-6; D not certain. This CDR3 has 15 amino acids. Germline V gene sequence: CDR1 SNHLY, CDR2 FYNNEI. V gave up 6 bases and J gave up 0 bases, with 9 bases separating them. The DNA of the CDR3 is TGTGCCAGCAGAGACCCCAGCTCTGGGGCCAACGTCCTGACTTTC. Protein sequence: CASRDPSSGANVLTF.

The chain joins TRBV6-4 to TRBJ2-1, with 9 bases identical to TRBD2. The germline CDR1 and CDR2 sequences are MRHNA and SNTAGT. Germline trimming cut 5 bases from V and 9 bases from J; bases unmatched to any gene: 11. CDR3 size: 15 residues. The CDR3 protein is CASSPGTSPGGEQFF. In nucleotides, the CDR3 is TGTGCCAGCAGTCCCGGGACTAGCCCGGGAGGTGAGCAGTTCTTC.

This clonotype was seen only a few times. This rearrangement joins TRBV3-1 to TRBJ1-2, with 7 bases matching TRBD1. Unmatched junction bases numbered 2, after V lost 1 base and J lost 3 bases. From germline, CDR1 is LGHDT and CDR2 YNNKEL (reference sequence). The CDR3 consists of 14 residues. The CDR3 region is CASSQGTGHYGYTF. Written as DNA, the CDR3 is TGTGCCAGCAGCCAAGGGACAGGTCACTATGGCTACACCTTC.

Here the CDR3 reads CASSQDLGTGRTGELFF. CDR3 DNA sequence: TGCGCCAGCAGCCAAGATTTGGGGACAGGCCGAACCGGGGAGCTGTTTTTT. The chain recombines TRBV4-1 with TRBJ2-2; 8 nucleotides line up with TRBD1. CDR1 is MGHRA, CDR2 YSYEKL, per germline. There are 17 residues in the CDR3. V gave up 0 bases and J gave up 5 bases; unmatched junction bases: 8.

The rearrangement joins TRBV19 to TRBJ2-6; no reliable D call. CDR3 length: 15 amino acids. V dropped 3 bases and J dropped 2 bases, with 8 bases sitting between them. Germline V gene data show CDR1 as LNHDA and CDR2 as SQIVND (reference sequence). The CDR3 reads CASSMSSPGANVLTF. Here the CDR3 DNA reads TGTGCCAGTAGTATGAGTAGCCCTGGGGCCAACGTCCTGACTTTC.

The sample holds a few counts of this clonotype. V is TRBV21-1 and J is TRBJ2-2. TRBV21-1 is a listed pseudogene. The CDR3 runs to 12 residues. The CDR3 region is CASRPNPGELFF. As DNA, the CDR3 is TGTGCCAGCAGGCCCAACCCCGGGGAGCTGTTTTTT.

The gene calls are TRBV4-1 and TRBJ2-7, with D possibly TRBD2 on 6 matching bases. Germline loops: CDR1 MGHRA, CDR2 YSYEKL. The germline V and J ends were trimmed by 3 bases and 3 bases, with 6 bases remaining between them. The CDR3 runs to 12 residues. For the CDR3, the DNA is TGCGCCAGCAGCCAGGACTACTACGAGCAGTACTTC. This sequence encodes CASSQDYYEQYF.

This clonotype was detected ten times or more. This chain links TRBV3-1 with TRBJ1-2, with no clear D. The CDR3 consists of 14 residues. Trimming cost V 0 bases and J 13 bases, with 18 bases left between them. Germline V CDR1 and CDR2: LGHDT, YNNKEL (reference sequence). The CDR3 nucleotides are TGTGCCAGCAGCCAAGATACCACCTGGACTGGTTTCACCTTC. Translation gives CASSQDTTWTGFTF.

The rearrangement uses TRBV7-2 and TRBJ2-3, with D possibly matching TRBD2 (7 bases). This CDR3 spans 15 amino acids. The germline CDR1 and CDR2 sequences are SGHTA and FQGNSA. V was pared by 6 bases and J by 5 bases, with 18 bases between. In nucleotides, the CDR3 is TGTGCCAGCAGAAAGAGCGGGAAGGGGGTAGATACGCAGTATTTT. This gives the protein CASRKSGKGVDTQYF.

This clonotype was detected ten times or more. The chain couples TRBV2 to TRBJ1-6; perhaps TRBD1 as D (6 bases). CDR3 size: 13 residues. Germline lookup yields CDR1 SNHLY and CDR2 FYNNEI. The ends were cut back, 2 bases at V and 13 bases at J, with 12 bases in the middle. The CDR3: CASSELQRGPLHF. In DNA form, the CDR3 reads TGTGCCAGCAGTGAACTACAGAGGGGGCCCCTCCACTTT.

This clonotype was counted many times. This rearrangement joins TRBV19 to TRBJ2-1, with 7 bases matching TRBD2. The CDR3 is made up of 15 amino acids. Trimming took 9 bases from V and 3 from J; bases not matched to a gene: 11. CDR1 is LNHDA and CDR2 is SQIVND in the germline V gene (reference sequence). CDR3 coding DNA: TGTGCCAGCGAGGTGGGCGGGAGTGGCTACAATGAGCAGTTCTTC. Translating gives CASEVGGSGYNEQFF.

This clonotype was observed many times. This chain links TRBV13 with TRBJ2-5; 7 bases align to TRBD2. This CDR3 region has 17 residues. Germline V lookup: CDR1 PRHDT, CDR2 FYEKMQ (reference sequence). The J segment lost 2 bases and the V segment lost 2 bases, leaving 11 bases of the junction unmatched. For the CDR3, the DNA is TGTGCCAGCAGCTTACGTGGGGGGGGTCCTTCTCAAGAGACCCAGTACTTC. This encodes CASSLRGGGPSQETQYF.

In this sample, this clonotype turned up a few times. The CDR3 DNA is TGCGCCAGCAGCCTAAGTAGGGGGGCGGACACCGGGGAGCTGTTTTTT. It specifies CASSLSRGADTGELFF. The V call is TRBV4-1, the J call TRBJ2-2, with D possibly being TRBD1 or TRBD2 (6 bases each). There are 16 residues in the CDR3. The V gene lost 4 bases and the J gene lost 3 bases, with 15 bases spanning the gap. The germline gives CDR1 MGHRA, CDR2 YSYEKL.

This clonotype occurred a few times. In nucleotides, the CDR3 is TGTGCCAGCAGCTTAGCGGGAACGTACAATGAGCAGTTCTTC. It translates to CASSLAGTYNEQFF. V usage is TRBV7-2 and J usage is TRBJ2-1; D is unclear. The V end lost 0 bases, the J end lost 4 bases, and 7 bases lay between the germline ends. The germline V gene encodes CDR1 SGHTA and CDR2 FQGNSA. The CDR3 runs 14 residues.

V usage is TRBV6-6 and J usage is TRBJ2-3, with D unclear. The germline V gene has CDR1 MNHNY and CDR2 SVGAGI (reference sequence). Trimming took 2 bases from V and 6 from J, leaving 9 bases between them. The CDR3 covers 13 residues. CDR3 nucleotide sequence: TGTGCCAGCAGTTACCCGGGCAGTGATACGCAGTATTTT. Encoded protein: CASSYPGSDTQYF.

In this sample, this clonotype turned up many times. The chain joins TRBV29-1 to TRBJ1-2, with 11 bases lining up with TRBD1. There are 14 residues in the CDR3. The trim removed 3 bases at V and 6 bases at J, leaving 6 bases unmatched. Germline V CDR1 and CDR2: SQVTM, ANQGSEA. This CDR3 reads CSVERTGGADGYTF. In DNA form, the CDR3 reads TGCAGCGTTGAGCGGACAGGGGGCGCCGATGGCTACACCTTC.

The chain links TRBV6-6 to TRBJ2-6; TRBD1 aligns across 7 bases. Unmatched junction bases numbered 7, after V lost 5 bases and J lost 15 bases. The CDR3 is 12 residues long. In germline, CDR1 is MNHNY, CDR2 SVGAGI (reference sequence). CDR3 in DNA: TGTGCCAGCAGTCTCCCGAGGGACAGCCTGACTTTC. Residues: CASSLPRDSLTF.

This clonotype has only a few counts. The rearrangement joins TRBV11-2 to TRBJ2-7; TRBD1 matches 7 bases. The V gene's germline CDR1 is SGHAT and CDR2 FQNNGV. This CDR3 contains 16 residues. V shed 5 bases, J shed 0 bases, and the junction held 10 bases outside the gene matches. CDR3 sequence (DNA): TGTGCCAGCAGCCTCAGGACAGGACCCCCCTCCTACGAGCAGTACTTC. Its protein product is CASSLRTGPPSYEQYF.

J is TRBJ2-1 and V is TRBV5-5, with D possibly TRBD1 on 5 matching bases. Germline V gene lookup returns CDR1 SGHKS and CDR2 YYEKEE (reference sequence). The CDR3 has 11 amino acids. The germline V and J ends were trimmed by 0 bases and 12 bases, with 7 bases remaining between them. CDR3 bases: TGTGCCAGCAGCTTGGATCAGGGGCAGTTCTTC. It translates to CASSLDQGQFF.

The chain links TRBV3-1 to TRBJ2-7, with unresolved D. Germline CDR1 LGHDT, CDR2 YNNKEL (reference sequence). Trimming pared 3 bases from V and 5 bases from J, leaving 8 bases between. The CDR3 runs 12 residues. The CDR3 bases are TGTGCCAGCAGCCAGGTCTTCCACGAGCAGTACTTC. It is translated as CASSQVFHEQYF.

This clonotype was counted many times. This rearrangement joins TRBV5-1 to TRBJ2-5; TRBD1 matches at 7 bases. The CDR3 totals 14 residues. Looked up from germline, CDR1 is SGHRS and CDR2 is YFSETQ. The J segment lost 1 base and the V segment lost 4 bases, leaving 4 bases of the junction unmatched. CDR3 amino acids: CASSPYRGQETQYF. As DNA, the CDR3 is TGCGCCAGCAGCCCCTACAGGGGCCAAGAGACCCAGTACTTC.

The J gene is TRBJ2-7, the V gene TRBV5-6; no definite D call. Between the trimmed V and J ends, which lost 4 bases and 5 bases, there was a span of 10 bases. The CDR3 consists of 12 residues. Germline lookup yields CDR1 SGHDT and CDR2 YYEEEE. CDR3 DNA sequence: TGTGCCAGCAGCCGGCGGATCCACGAGCAGTACTTC. Translating gives CASSRRIHEQYF.